This T cell receptor (beta chain) was sequenced during a study of blood T cell repertoires in COVID-19. Method: immunoSEQ multiplex PCR; TCRdb's copy keeps in-frame clones and lacks some. The sample holds under 85,000 clones, around nine tenths seen once. Trimming pared 3 bases from V and 6 bases from J, leaving 20 bases between. The CDR3 spans 16 residues. Germline loops: CDR1 SGHTA, CDR2 FQGNSA. Sequencing input: peripheral blood. V and J are TRBV7-2 and TRBJ1-2, with D tentatively TRBD1 (5 bases). The TCR was taken from a woman older than 75 with active or convalescent COVID-19. CDR3 in amino acids: CASSFTLQGWADGYTF. The CDR3, as DNA: TGTGCCAGCAGCTTTACTCTGCAGGGTTGGGCGGATGGCTACACCTTC.